This TCR beta chain was identified in a study of shared clonotypes between healthy human individuals. As for the study in general: Each donor had three CD4 naive, three CD4 memory, two CD8 naive and one CD8 memory plate.

CDR3 length equals 13 residues. The V end was cut by 1 base, the J end by 3 bases, with 7 bases between. Per the germline V gene, CDR1 is LGHNA and CDR2 is YSLEER. Study observations and caveats: Around 5.3% of naive CD4 clonotypes were shared across a handful of donors.

Turning to this clone: As yet, its antigen is unknown. One base away lies a much larger clone, so this may be a sequencing read error.

DNA at around 190 ng, some 31,000 T cell genomes, went into sorted-subset replicate PCRs. Here immunoSEQ multiplex PCR was the method, and the copy in TCRdb shows in-frame clones only, minus some. Of about 320,000 clones listed, around nine tenths are singletons. The V and J genes are TRBV4-3 and TRBJ2-7; D gene uncertain. This clonotype was obtained from a man between 18 and 29 years old in good health. The sequenced sample was memory CD8+ T cells sorted from blood. The subset: CD45RO+ cells pooled with CCR7-negative TemRA cells. The DNA for the CDR3 is TGCGCCAGCAGCCAAGTACAGAACTACGAGCAGTACTTC. It translates to CASSQVQNYEQYF.